Given below is one TCR beta chain in context. The antigen remains unidentified. CDR3 size: 16 residues. CDR1 is SGHTA and CDR2 is FQGNSA in the germline V gene. This sample is part of a study of blood T cells in healthy people across ages. Study-level results: Because sorting was not performed, PBMCs prevented conclusive naive versus antigen-experienced comparison.

Primed by a sample-barcoded 5' primer and a J-beta primer mix, a second PCR proceeded for about 6 to 11 cycles. TCRdb re-called the 5' RACE reads with MiXCR, one entry per CDR3 protein. This sample yields more than 1 million distinct CDR3 sequences, of which 45% are seen a single time; over 15% belongs to the top ten. The clonotype originates from a woman aged 55-70 years in good health. The chain is built from TRBV7-2 and TRBJ2-5, with TRBD1 identical over 10 bases. TRBJ2-7 explains the end of the DNA better; the J call may be wrong. The specimen was blood. This chain's CDR3 is CASSLVGRGQGHEQYF. The CDR3 coding sequence is TGTGCCAGCAGCTTAGTCGGTCGGGGACAGGGGCACGAGCAGTACTTC.